Detailed here is one T cell receptor beta chain. This clone has just one count. The antigen it recognizes is unknown. Per-base qualities were not stored, and no clone one base away is much larger. Peripheral blood samples were provided by related bone marrow donors on the day of marrow donation. Mononuclear cells from peripheral blood and bone marrow were separated by Ficoll-Hypaque density centrifugation and then cryopreserved. The data originate from a study of T cells after posttransplantation cyclophosphamide (dated by TCRdb to the mid-2010s). Background on the whole study: T cell repertoire reconstitution was tracked by TRB sequencing after myeloablative bone marrow transplantation in which posttransplantation cyclophosphamide was used as GVHD prophylaxis. Samples from some 40 PTCy-treated patients, along with samples from 16 of their related bone marrow donors, underwent antigen receptor sequencing. TRB sequencing was performed on blood from all 35 or so PTCy patients with 1-year posttransplant specimens. Up to 3 additional blood samples from 2 to 5.2 years after transplant were also TRB-sequenced in 3 patients, as was pretransplant blood from 4 patients. Because TRA and TRB clonality were tightly correlated in nine or ten samples, subsequent TCR analyses were focused on TRB only. Public TRB sequences were searched against a database of over 3,000 sequences associated with responses to pathogens, tumor antigens, self-antigens and alloantigens. The study at large found these results: Donor-recipient similarity was low at 1-2 months but increased during the first year, and donor CD8+ memory clones often dominated later blood repertoires. Across roughly 49 patients, TRB clonality was highly associated with recipient CMV seropositivity and CMV reactivation, and diversity in PTCy patients was similar to diversity in CNI/methotrexate controls. The TRB repertoires of T cells infiltrating skin or the GI tract showed only limited overlap with the TRB repertoires found in blood.

TRB sequencing was run on genomic DNA with either the immunoSEQ assay at survey resolution or the hsTCRB kit. The study's own analysis went as follows. The immunoSEQ software handled the initial read processing, while the LymphoSeq R package was used for the repertoire analyses. Clonality was computed as 1 minus normalized Shannon entropy; Gini coefficient was also calculated for each TRB dataset. Phenotypes of unsorted samples were inferred by mapping TRB sequences from sorted subsets of the recipient or donor onto the same recipient's unsorted samples. Held by TCRdb, this immuneACCESS table contains in-frame sequences only and omits some clones. Under half of the omission traces to an unresolved V gene where checked; the cause of the rest is unknown. The DNA was the basis for D and trimming; V, J and clone size are from that table. In this sample the table shows fewer than 60,000 clones, 94% of which occur a single time. The ten largest account for about 3% of the sample.

From the cysteine up to the phenylalanine, the CDR3 has a length of 16 residues. Only the CDR3 portion is preserved as DNA: 48 bases, with reading frame beginning at the first base. CDR1 and CDR2 were assigned from the germline V gene as SGHRS and YFSETQ. V loses 1 base of germline sequence and J loses 0 bases, and the interval between the two ends is 13 bases. The receptor was isolated from a woman in her 30s in good health and a related stem cell transplant donor. The sequenced sample was PBMCs. The chain is assembled from TRBV5-1 and TRBJ1-1, with the D gene not confidently named. The sequenced DNA is TGCGCCAGCAGCTTGAGCGCAGGAGGGATGAACACTGAAGCTTTCTTT. The encoded protein is CASSLSAGGMNTEAFF.